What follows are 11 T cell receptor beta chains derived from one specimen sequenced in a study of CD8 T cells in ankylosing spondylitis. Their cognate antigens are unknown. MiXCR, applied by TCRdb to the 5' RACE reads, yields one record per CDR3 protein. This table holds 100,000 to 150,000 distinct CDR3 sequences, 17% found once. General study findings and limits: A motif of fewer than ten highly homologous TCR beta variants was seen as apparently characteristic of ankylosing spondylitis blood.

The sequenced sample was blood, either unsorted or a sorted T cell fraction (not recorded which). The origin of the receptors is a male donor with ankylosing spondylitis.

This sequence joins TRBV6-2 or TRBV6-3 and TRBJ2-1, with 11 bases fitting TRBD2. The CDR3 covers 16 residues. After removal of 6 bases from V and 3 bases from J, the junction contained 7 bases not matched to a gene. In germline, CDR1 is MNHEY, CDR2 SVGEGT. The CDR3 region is CASRNIGLAGYNEQFF. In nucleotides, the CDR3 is TGTGCCAGCAGAAATATCGGACTAGCGGGCTACAATGAGCAGTTCTTC.

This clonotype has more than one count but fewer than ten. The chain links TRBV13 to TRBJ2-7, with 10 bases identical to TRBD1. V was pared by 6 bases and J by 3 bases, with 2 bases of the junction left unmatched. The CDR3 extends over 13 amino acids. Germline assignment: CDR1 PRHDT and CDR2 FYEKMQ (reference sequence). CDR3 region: CASRRTGGYEQYF. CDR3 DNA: TGTGCCAGCAGAAGGACAGGGGGCTACGAGCAGTACTTC.

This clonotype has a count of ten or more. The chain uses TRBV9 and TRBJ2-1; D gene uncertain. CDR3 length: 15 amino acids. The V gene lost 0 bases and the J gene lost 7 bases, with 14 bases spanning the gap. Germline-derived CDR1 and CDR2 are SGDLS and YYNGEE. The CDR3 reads CASSVGLFATNEQFF. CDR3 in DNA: TGTGCCAGCAGCGTAGGTCTCTTCGCGACGAATGAGCAGTTCTTC. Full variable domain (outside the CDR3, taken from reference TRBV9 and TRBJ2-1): DSGVTQTPKHLITATGQRVTLRCSPRSGDLSVYWYQQSLDQGLQFLIQYYNGEERAKGNILERFSAQQFPDLHSELNLSSLELGDSALYFCASSVGLFATNEQFFGPGTRLTVL.

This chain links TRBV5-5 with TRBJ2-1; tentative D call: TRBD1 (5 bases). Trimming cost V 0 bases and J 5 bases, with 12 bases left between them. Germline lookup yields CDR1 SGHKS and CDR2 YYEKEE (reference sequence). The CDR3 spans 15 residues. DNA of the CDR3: TGTGCCAGCAGCTTGGCCCAAGGGGCAAACAATGAGCAGTTCTTC. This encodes CASSLAQGANNEQFF.

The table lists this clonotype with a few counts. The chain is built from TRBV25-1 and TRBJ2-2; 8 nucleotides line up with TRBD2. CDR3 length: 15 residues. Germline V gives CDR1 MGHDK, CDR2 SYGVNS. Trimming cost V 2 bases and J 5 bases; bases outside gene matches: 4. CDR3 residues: CASSEVGTRTGELFF. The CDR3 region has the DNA TGTGCCAGCAGTGAAGTGGGGACTAGAACCGGGGAGCTGTTTTTT.

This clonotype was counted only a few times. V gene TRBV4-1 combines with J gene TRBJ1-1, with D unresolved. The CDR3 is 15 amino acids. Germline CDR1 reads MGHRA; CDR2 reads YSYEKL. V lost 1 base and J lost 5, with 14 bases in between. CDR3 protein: CASSQARGVLTEAFF. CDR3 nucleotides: TGCGCCAGCAGCCAAGCCCGGGGAGTCTTGACTGAAGCTTTCTTT.

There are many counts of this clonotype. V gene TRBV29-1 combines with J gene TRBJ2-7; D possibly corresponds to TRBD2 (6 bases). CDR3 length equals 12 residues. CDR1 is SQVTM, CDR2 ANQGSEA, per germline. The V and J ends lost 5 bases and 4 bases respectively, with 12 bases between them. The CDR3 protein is CSVSAGSYEQYF. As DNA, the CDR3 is TGCAGCGTTTCTGCGGGAAGTTACGAGCAGTACTTC.

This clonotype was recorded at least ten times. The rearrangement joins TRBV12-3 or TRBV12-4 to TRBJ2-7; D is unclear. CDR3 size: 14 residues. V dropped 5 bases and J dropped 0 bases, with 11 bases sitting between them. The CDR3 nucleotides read TGTGCCAGCAGTCCCACATTTAGCTCCTACGAGCAGTACTTC. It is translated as CASSPTFSSYEQYF.

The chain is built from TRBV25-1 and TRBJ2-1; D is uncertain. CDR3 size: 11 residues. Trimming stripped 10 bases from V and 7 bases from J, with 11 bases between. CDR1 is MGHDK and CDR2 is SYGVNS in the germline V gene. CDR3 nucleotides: TGTGCCACCTCAATCTGGAATGAGCAGTTCTTC. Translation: CATSIWNEQFF.

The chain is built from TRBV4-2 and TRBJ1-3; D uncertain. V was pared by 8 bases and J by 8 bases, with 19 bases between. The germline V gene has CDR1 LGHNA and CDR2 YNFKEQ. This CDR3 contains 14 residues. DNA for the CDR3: TGTGCCAGCTCCCCAAGCGAAGGGATAGACACCATATATTTT. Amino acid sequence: CASSPSEGIDTIYF.

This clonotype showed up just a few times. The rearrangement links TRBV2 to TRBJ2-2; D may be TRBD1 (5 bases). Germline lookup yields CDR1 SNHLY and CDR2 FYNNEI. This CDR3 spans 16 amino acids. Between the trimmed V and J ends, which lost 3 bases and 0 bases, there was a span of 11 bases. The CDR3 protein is CASSEVGHSNTGELFF. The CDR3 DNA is TGTGCCAGCAGTGAGGTCGGACACTCGAACACCGGGGAGCTGTTTTTT. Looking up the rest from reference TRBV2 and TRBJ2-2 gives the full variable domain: EPEVTQTPSHQVTQMGQEVILRCVPISNHLYFYWYRQILGQKVEFLVSFYNNEISEKSEIFDDQFSVERPDGSNFTLKIRSTKLEDSAMYFCASSEVGHSNTGELFFGEGSRLTVL.